This T cell receptor beta chain appears in the sequencing data of a study of identical twins. Looked up from germline, CDR1 is SGHRS and CDR2 is YFSETQ. This CDR3 comprises 15 residues. The V gene lost 4 bases and the J gene lost 1 base, with 15 bases spanning the gap. Comment on this clonotype: Its antigen is as yet unknown.

Study-wide findings and caveats: In monozygotic twins, models underestimated the sharing of out-of-frame TCR alpha. There was an excess of low generation probability in the out-of-frame alpha sequences that twins shared.

Healthy Caucasians provided all donations. TCRdb used MiXCR to reprocess the 5' RACE reads, holding one entry per CDR3 protein. The sample has 1,800,000 or so distinct CDR3 sequences; around 29% are singletons. Sequenced input: cord blood. The J gene is TRBJ2-7, the V gene TRBV5-1; D gene uncertain. This TCR came from a newborn girl in good health. The CDR3 loop is CASSPGSPKSYEQYF. CDR3 DNA: TGCGCCAGCAGCCCTGGGTCGCCCAAATCCTACGAGCAGTACTTC.